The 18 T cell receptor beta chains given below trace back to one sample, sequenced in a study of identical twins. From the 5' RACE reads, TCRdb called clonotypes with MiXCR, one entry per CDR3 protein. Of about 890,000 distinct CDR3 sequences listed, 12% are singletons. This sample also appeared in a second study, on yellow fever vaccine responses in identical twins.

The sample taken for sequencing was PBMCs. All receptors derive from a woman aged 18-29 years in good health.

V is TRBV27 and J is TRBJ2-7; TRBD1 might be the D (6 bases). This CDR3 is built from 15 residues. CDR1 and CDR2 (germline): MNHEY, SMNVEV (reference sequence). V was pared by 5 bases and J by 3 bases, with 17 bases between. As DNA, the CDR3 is TGTGCCAGCAGTAACCCTCAATGGGGGCTCTACGAGCAGTACTTC. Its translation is CASSNPQWGLYEQYF.

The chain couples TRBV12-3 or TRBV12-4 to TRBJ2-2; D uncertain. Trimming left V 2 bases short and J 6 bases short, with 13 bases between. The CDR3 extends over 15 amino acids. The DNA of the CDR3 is TGTGCCAGCAGTTTATCTGGGATTAAGGCCGGGGAGCTGTTTTTT. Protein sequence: CASSLSGIKAGELFF.

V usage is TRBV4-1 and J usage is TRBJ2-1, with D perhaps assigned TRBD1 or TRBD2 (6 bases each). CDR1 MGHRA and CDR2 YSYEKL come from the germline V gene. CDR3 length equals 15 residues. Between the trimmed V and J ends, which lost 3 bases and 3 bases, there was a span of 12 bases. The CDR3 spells CASSQGGMDYNEQFF. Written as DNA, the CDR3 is TGCGCCAGCAGCCAGGGGGGCATGGACTACAATGAGCAGTTCTTC.

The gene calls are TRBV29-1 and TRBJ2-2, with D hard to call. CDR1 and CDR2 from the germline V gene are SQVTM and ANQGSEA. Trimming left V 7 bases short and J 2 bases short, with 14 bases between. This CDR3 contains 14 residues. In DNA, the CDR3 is TGCAGCGCTTTTGGGCAGGTTAACACCGGGGAGCTGTTTTTT. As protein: CSAFGQVNTGELFF.

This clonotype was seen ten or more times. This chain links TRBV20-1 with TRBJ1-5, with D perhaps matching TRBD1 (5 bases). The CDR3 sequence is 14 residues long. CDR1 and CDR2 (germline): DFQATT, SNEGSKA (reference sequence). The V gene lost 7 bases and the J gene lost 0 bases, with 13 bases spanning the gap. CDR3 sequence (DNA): TGCAGTGTAATAAATCAGGGTAGCAATCAGCCCCAGCATTTT. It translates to CSVINQGSNQPQHF.

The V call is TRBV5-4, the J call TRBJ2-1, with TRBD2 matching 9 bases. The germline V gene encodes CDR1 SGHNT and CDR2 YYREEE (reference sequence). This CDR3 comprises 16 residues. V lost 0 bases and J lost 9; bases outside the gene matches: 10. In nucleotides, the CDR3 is TGTGCCAGCAGCTTGGGTGGCGGGGGGGGCCGGGTTGAGCAGTTCTTC. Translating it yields CASSLGGGGGRVEQFF.

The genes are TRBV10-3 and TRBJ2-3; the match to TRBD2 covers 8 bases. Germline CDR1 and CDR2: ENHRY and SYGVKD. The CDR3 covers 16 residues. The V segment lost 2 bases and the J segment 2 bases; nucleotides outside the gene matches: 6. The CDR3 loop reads CAISEGVAGNTDTQYF. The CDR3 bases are TGTGCCATCAGTGAGGGGGTAGCGGGGAACACAGATACGCAGTATTTT.

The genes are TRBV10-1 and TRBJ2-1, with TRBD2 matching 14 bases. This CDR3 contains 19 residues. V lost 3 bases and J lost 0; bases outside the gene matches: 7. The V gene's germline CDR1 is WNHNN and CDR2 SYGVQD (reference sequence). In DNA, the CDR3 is TGCGCCAGCAGTGACACCGGGACTAGCGGGAGCCGCTCCTACAATGAGCAGTTCTTC. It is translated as CASSDTGTSGSRSYNEQFF.

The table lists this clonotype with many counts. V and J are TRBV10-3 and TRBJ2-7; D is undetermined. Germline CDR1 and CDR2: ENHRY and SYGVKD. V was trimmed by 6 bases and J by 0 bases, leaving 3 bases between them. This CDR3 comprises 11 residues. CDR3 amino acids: CAIRDSYEQYF. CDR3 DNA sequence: TGTGCCATCAGGGACTCCTACGAGCAGTACTTC.

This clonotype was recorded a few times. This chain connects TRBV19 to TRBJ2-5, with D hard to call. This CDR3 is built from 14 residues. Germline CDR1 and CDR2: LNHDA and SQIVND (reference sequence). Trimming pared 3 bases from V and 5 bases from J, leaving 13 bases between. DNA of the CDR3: TGTGCCAGTAGTATTTATAAAGGAGTGGAGACCCAGTACTTC. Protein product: CASSIYKGVETQYF.

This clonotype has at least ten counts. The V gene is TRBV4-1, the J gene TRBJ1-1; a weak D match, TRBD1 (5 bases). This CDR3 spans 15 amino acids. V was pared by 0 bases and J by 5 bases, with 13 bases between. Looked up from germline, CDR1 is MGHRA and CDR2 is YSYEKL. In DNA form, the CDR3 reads TGCGCCAGCAGCCAAGACCCCTGGGAGGGGACTGAAGCTTTCTTT. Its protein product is CASSQDPWEGTEAFF.

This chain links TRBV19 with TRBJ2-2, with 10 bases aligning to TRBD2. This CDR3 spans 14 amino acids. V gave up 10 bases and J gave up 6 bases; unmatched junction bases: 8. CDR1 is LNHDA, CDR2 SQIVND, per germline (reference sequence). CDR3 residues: CATGLAASAGELFF. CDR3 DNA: TGTGCCACCGGACTAGCGGCCAGTGCCGGGGAGCTGTTTTTT.

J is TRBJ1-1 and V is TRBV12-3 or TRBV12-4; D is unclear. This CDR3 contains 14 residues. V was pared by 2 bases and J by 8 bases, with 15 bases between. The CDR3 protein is CASSLMSIGEEAFF. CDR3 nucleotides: TGTGCCAGCAGTTTAATGAGCATTGGGGAGGAAGCTTTCTTT.

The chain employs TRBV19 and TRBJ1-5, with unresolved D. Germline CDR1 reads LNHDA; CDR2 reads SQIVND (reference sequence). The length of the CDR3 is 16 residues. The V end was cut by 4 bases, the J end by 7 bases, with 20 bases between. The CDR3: CASSTPAKGGKQPQHF. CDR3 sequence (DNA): TGTGCCAGTAGTACCCCCGCCAAGGGCGGGAAGCAGCCCCAGCATTTT.

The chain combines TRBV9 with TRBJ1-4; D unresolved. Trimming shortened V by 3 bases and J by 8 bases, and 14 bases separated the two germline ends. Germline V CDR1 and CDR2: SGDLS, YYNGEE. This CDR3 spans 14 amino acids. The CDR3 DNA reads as TGTGCCAGCAGCGCATGGCAGTCGGGAGAAAAACTGTTTTTT. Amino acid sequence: CASSAWQSGEKLFF.

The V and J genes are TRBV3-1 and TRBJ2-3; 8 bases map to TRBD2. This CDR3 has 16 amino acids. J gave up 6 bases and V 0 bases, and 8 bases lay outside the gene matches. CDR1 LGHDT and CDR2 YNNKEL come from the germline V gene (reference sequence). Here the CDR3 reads CASSQDSRGALDTQYF. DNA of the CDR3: TGTGCCAGCAGCCAAGATTCGCGGGGGGCATTGGATACGCAGTATTTT.

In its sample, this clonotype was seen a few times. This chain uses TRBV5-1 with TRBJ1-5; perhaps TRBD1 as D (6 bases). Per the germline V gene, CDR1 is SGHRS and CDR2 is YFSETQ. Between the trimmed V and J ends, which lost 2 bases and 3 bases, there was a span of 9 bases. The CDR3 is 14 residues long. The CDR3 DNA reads TGCGCCAGCAGCTTCGGGGACAACAATCAGCCCCAGCATTTT. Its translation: CASSFGDNNQPQHF. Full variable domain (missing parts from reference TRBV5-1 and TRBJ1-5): KAGVTQTPRYLIKTRGQQVTLSCSPISGHRSVSWYQQTPGQGLQFLFEYFSETQRNKGNFPGRFSGRQFSNSRSEMNVSTLELGDSALYLCASSFGDNNQPQHFGDGTRLSIL.

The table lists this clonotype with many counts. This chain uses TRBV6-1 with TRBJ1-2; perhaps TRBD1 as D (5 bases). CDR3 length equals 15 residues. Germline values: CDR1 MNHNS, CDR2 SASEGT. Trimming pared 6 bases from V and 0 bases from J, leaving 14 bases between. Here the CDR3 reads CASRGVDGANYGYTF. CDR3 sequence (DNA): TGTGCCAGCAGGGGGGTGGACGGAGCTAACTATGGCTACACCTTC.